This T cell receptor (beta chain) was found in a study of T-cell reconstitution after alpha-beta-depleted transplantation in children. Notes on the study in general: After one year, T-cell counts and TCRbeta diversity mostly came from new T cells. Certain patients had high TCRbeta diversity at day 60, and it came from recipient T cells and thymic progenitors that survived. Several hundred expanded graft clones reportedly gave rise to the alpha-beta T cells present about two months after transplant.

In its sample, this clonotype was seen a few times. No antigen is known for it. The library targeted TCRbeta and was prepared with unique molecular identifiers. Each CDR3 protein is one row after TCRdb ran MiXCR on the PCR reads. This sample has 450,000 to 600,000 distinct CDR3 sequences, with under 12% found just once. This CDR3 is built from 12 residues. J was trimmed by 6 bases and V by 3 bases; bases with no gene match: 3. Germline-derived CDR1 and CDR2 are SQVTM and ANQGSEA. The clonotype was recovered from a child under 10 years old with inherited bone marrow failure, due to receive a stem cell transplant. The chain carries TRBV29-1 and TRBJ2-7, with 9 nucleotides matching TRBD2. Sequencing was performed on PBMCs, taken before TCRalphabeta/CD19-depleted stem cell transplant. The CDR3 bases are TGCAGCGTTGAGGTAGCGGGAGTCGAGCAGTACTTC. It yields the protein CSVEVAGVEQYF.